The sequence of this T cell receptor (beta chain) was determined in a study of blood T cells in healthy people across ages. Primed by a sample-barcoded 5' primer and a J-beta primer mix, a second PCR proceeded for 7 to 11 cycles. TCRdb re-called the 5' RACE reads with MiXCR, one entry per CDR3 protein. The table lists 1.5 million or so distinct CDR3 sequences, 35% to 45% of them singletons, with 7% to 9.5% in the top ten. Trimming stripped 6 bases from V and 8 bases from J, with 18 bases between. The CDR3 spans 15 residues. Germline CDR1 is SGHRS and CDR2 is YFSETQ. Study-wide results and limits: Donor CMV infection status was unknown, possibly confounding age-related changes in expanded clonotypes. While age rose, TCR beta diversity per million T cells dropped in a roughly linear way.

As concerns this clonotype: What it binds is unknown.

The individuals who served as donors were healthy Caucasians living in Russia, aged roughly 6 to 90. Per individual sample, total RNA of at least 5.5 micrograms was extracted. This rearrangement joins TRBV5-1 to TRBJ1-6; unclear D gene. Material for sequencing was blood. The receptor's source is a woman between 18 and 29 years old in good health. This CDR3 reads CASTYLTTEDSPLHF. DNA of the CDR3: TGCGCCAGCACGTACCTGACAACTGAAGATTCACCCCTCCACTTT.